The 24 T cell receptor beta chains below come from one sample, sequenced in a study of T cell responses to AZD1222 COVID-19 vaccine listed by TCRdb under 2021. Library generation was performed with the immunoSEQ multiplex PCR assay. TCRdb obtained this table from immuneACCESS and retained in-frame rearrangements with V and J assigned. These tables miss some clones; where compared with another copy, unresolved V genes account for less than half of the shortfall, and the remainder is unexplained. The sample table holds about 180,000 clones, of which 70% to 90% were seen once. The top ten clonotypes cover approximately 8% of the sample. Read against the paper, the sample's time point label means: baseline before first vaccination. The sample here was peripheral blood, taken on day 0 of AZD1222 vaccination. Receptors originate from an adult in good health.

This chain joins TRBV6-2 or TRBV6-3 and TRBJ1-1; TRBD1 agrees at 7 bases. The CDR3 covers 18 residues. Losses at the gene ends were 2 bases for V and 1 base for J; bases not matched to a gene: 13. Per germline, CDR1 MNHEY and CDR2 SVGEGT. DNA of the CDR3: TGTGCCAGCAGTTACGATTTCGGGAGGGGGCTATCGAACACTGAAGCTTTCTTT. Residues: CASSYDFGRGLSNTEAFF.

This CDR3 is CASSRTGLSYEQYF. The DNA for the CDR3 is TGTGCCAGTAGTAGGACAGGGTTGAGCTACGAGCAGTACTTC. This chain joins TRBV19 and TRBJ2-7; TRBD1 aligns across 8 bases. CDR1 and CDR2 from the germline V gene are LNHDA and SQIVND (reference sequence). The CDR3 has 14 amino acids. V lost 4 bases and J lost 3; bases outside the gene matches: 5.

This clone was seen a single time. This sequence joins TRBV12-3 or TRBV12-4 and TRBJ1-6; D remains ambiguous. The CDR3 extends over 13 amino acids. The V gene lost 3 bases and the J gene lost 9 bases, with 9 bases spanning the gap. CDR3 residues: CASSLERSSPLHF. The CDR3 DNA sequence: TGTGCCAGCAGTTTGGAAAGAAGTTCACCCCTCCACTTT.

CDR3 coding DNA: TGTGCCAGTGGAGACAGAAGATCCTACGAGCAGTACTTC. Protein sequence: CASGDRRSYEQYF. V usage is TRBV19 and J usage is TRBJ2-7, with a tentative D call TRBD1 (5 bases). The CDR3 contains 13 residues. V lost 8 bases and J 1 base, leaving 12 bases between the germline ends. Germline V CDR1 and CDR2: LNHDA, SQIVND (reference sequence).

This clone has just one count. This chain links TRBV4-1 with TRBJ2-3; 8 bases are shared with TRBD1. The CDR3 extends over 15 amino acids. J was trimmed by 5 bases and V by 5 bases; bases with no gene match: 9. CDR1 is MGHRA and CDR2 is YSYEKL in the germline V gene. The CDR3 DNA reads as TGCGCCAGCAGCGATAGGCAGGGGGCTGGAGATACGCAGTATTTT. Residues: CASSDRQGAGDTQYF.

V gene TRBV7-9 combines with J gene TRBJ2-7, with 8 bases that match TRBD2. The CDR3 extends over 16 amino acids. CDR1 SEHNR and CDR2 FQNEAQ come from the germline V gene (reference sequence). V gave up 4 bases and J gave up 2 bases; unmatched junction bases: 10. CDR3 sequence reads: CASSYLPGLDPYEQYF. In nucleotides, the CDR3 is TGTGCCAGCAGCTATCTACCGGGACTAGATCCCTACGAGCAGTACTTC.

The chain links TRBV5-4 to TRBJ1-1; 9 bases map to TRBD1. Germline CDR1 SGHNT, CDR2 YYREEE (reference sequence). There are 14 residues in the CDR3. The J segment lost 1 base and the V segment lost 3 bases, leaving 1 base of the junction unmatched. The CDR3 sequence: CASSSDRGNTEAFF. As DNA, the CDR3 is TGTGCCAGCAGCTCGGACAGGGGGAACACTGAAGCTTTCTTT.

The CDR3 reads CASSPGSGAWYNEQFF. CDR3 bases: TGTGCCAGCAGCCCTGGGTCAGGGGCTTGGTACAATGAGCAGTTCTTC. This chain uses TRBV7-3 with TRBJ2-1; tentatively, D is TRBD1 (6 bases). V lost 5 bases to trimming and J lost 4 bases, with 18 bases between them. CDR1 is SGHTA and CDR2 is FQGTGA in the germline V gene. This CDR3 has 16 residues.

The rearrangement uses TRBV2 and TRBJ2-1, with a tentative D call TRBD2 (5 bases). In germline, CDR1 is SNHLY, CDR2 FYNNEI. The germline V and J ends were trimmed by 8 bases and 2 bases, with 19 bases remaining between them. The CDR3 consists of 16 residues. The CDR3 region has the DNA TGTGCCAGCCGGGATTTACTGGGCCTCACCTACAATGAGCAGTTCTTC. Its translation is CASRDLLGLTYNEQFF.

The genes are TRBV29-1 and TRBJ1-2; 8 nucleotides match TRBD1. J lost 2 bases, V lost 6 bases, and 5 bases had no gene match. In germline, CDR1 is SQVTM, CDR2 ANQGSEA. The CDR3 sequence is 13 residues long. The CDR3 DNA reads TGCAGCGTCGTAACAGGGGGGAACTATGGCTACACCTTC. Translated, it gives CSVVTGGNYGYTF. The whole variable domain, remainder taken from reference TRBV29-1 and TRBJ1-2, is SAVISQKPSRDICQRGTSLTIQCQVDSQVTMMFWYRQQPGQSLTLIATANQGSEATYESGFVIDKFPISRPNLTFSTLTVSNMSPEDSSIYLCSVVTGGNYGYTFGSGTRLTVV.

V and J are TRBV30 and TRBJ1-1, with a tentative D call TRBD1 (5 bases). Germline V lookup: CDR1 GTSNPN, CDR2 SVGIG (reference sequence). V was pared by 4 bases and J by 4 bases, with 16 bases between. The CDR3 sequence is 14 residues long. The CDR3 region has the DNA TGTGCCTGGAATCCCCGAGGGGCGTTCACTGAAGCTTTCTTT. Protein sequence: CAWNPRGAFTEAFF.

This clone was observed a handful of times. The V gene is TRBV6-6, the J gene TRBJ2-2; D is uncertain. The CDR3 spans 12 residues. Germline CDR1 MNHNY, CDR2 SVGAGI (reference sequence). The germline V and J ends were trimmed by 7 bases and 0 bases, with 3 bases remaining between them. The CDR3 sequence is CASNPNTGELFF. CDR3 nucleotide sequence: TGTGCCAGCAACCCGAACACCGGGGAGCTGTTTTTT.

The chain joins TRBV18 to TRBJ2-5; TRBD2 matches 7 bases. Looked up from germline, CDR1 is KGHSH and CDR2 is LQKENI. CDR3 length: 14 amino acids. Trimming took 2 bases from V and 4 from J; bases not matched to a gene: 4. CDR3 residues: CASSPVRGVETQYF. CDR3 sequence (DNA): TGTGCCAGCTCACCAGTCCGGGGGGTAGAGACCCAGTACTTC.

The CDR3 loop reads CASTRSGSGELFF. In DNA, the CDR3 is TGTGCCAGCACGAGATCGGGGTCCGGGGAGCTGTTTTTT. V and J are TRBV12-3 or TRBV12-4 and TRBJ2-2; possible D gene TRBD2, 5 bases. Deletions cut 7 bases from V and 6 bases from J, with 12 bases between. This CDR3 has 13 amino acids.

This chain uses TRBV27 with TRBJ1-3; TRBD1 might be the D (6 bases). The CDR3 loop spans 14 amino acids. Germline V gene sequence: CDR1 MNHEY, CDR2 SMNVEV (reference sequence). Trimming shortened V by 0 bases and J by 6 bases, and 9 bases separated the two germline ends. CDR3 residues: CASSLSYRANTIYF. CDR3 DNA: TGTGCCAGCAGTTTATCATACAGGGCAAACACCATATATTTT.

For this clone: Other nucleotide sequences in the sample specify the same CDR3. The chain couples TRBV28 to TRBJ1-2; D remains unclear. Germline lookup yields CDR1 MDHEN and CDR2 SYDVKM. The CDR3 consists of 12 residues. V dropped 3 bases and J dropped 5 bases, with 7 bases sitting between them. The DNA of the CDR3 is TGTGCCAGCAGTTTGCGTGGGTATGGCTACACCTTC. This codes for CASSLRGYGYTF.

This rearrangement joins TRBV27 to TRBJ1-2; D may be TRBD1 (6 bases). The CDR3 extends over 16 amino acids. The germline gives CDR1 MNHEY, CDR2 SMNVEV (reference sequence). With 4 bases removed from V and 2 bases from J, the gap between germline ends came to 17 bases. CDR3 protein: CASSSTGFGMNYGYTF. The DNA for the CDR3 is TGTGCCAGCAGTTCGACAGGTTTTGGGATGAACTATGGCTACACCTTC.

This rearrangement joins TRBV9 to TRBJ2-2, with TRBD2 matching 11 bases. The CDR3 loop spans 17 amino acids. Germline CDR1 SGDLS, CDR2 YYNGEE. V shed 0 bases and J 6 bases; nucleotides not matched to a gene: 7. The CDR3 bases are TGTGCCAGCAGCGTAGGCCTAGCGGGGGGCCGGGCCGGGGAGCTGTTTTTT. Its translation: CASSVGLAGGRAGELFF.

The chain employs TRBV27 and TRBJ2-7; 10 nucleotides match TRBD2. V lost 3 bases to trimming and J lost 2 bases; unmatched junction nucleotides: 4. CDR1 and CDR2 (germline): MNHEY, SMNVEV (reference sequence). The CDR3 is 15 residues long. CDR3 amino acids: CASSFSSGGTYEQYF. Here the CDR3 DNA reads TGTGCCAGCAGTTTTTCTAGCGGGGGAACCTACGAGCAGTACTTC.

The chain is built from TRBV5-4 and TRBJ2-5; TRBD2 is a possible D gene (7 bases). V dropped 6 bases and J dropped 3 bases, with 15 bases sitting between them. Germline values: CDR1 SGHNT, CDR2 YYREEE (reference sequence). The length of the CDR3 is 14 residues. DNA of the CDR3: TGTGCCAGCACCCTGGGAGGGGGTAAAGAGACCCAGTACTTC. Translation: CASTLGGGKETQYF. Supplemented by reference TRBV5-4 and TRBJ2-5, the full variable domain reads ETGVTQSPTHLIKTRGQQVTLRCSSQSGHNTVSWYQQALGQGPQFIFQYYREEENGRGNFPPRFSGLQFPNYSSELNVNALELDDSALYLCASTLGGGKETQYFGPGTRLLVL.

In its sample, this clone was seen a few times. V gene TRBV7-2 combines with J gene TRBJ1-2; the D gene is possibly TRBD1 (5 bases). Germline lookup yields CDR1 SGHTA and CDR2 FQGNSA. V was shortened by 0 bases and J by 2 bases, with 16 bases between the two germline ends. The CDR3 loop spans 17 amino acids. The CDR3 DNA reads as TGTGCCAGCAGCTTAGCCTTTAGGGGACGGATGAACTATGGCTACACCTTC. The encoded protein is CASSLAFRGRMNYGYTF.

The J gene is TRBJ2-1, the V gene TRBV29-1, with a possible D match to TRBD2 (6 bases). Germline V gene lookup returns CDR1 SQVTM and CDR2 ANQGSEA. Trimming cost V 3 bases and J 8 bases, with 20 bases left between them. This CDR3 has 15 residues. CDR3 region: CSVDPTGRIGDEQFF. The CDR3 bases are TGCAGCGTTGATCCAACCGGGAGAATTGGAGATGAGCAGTTCTTC.

The chain carries TRBV3-1 (or the pseudogene TRBV3-2) and TRBJ1-1; TRBD1 might be the D (6 bases). Trimming removed 3 bases from V and 5 bases from J, with 22 bases in between. The CDR3 contains 17 residues. The germline gives CDR1 LGHDT, CDR2 YNNKEL (reference sequence). The CDR3 sequence is CASSHRGGGTMRTEAFF. The DNA for the CDR3 is TGTGCCAGCAGCCACAGGGGAGGGGGAACCATGAGGACTGAAGCTTTCTTT.

This chain connects TRBV10-1 to TRBJ2-3, with TRBD2 matching 8 bases. Germline loops: CDR1 WNHNN, CDR2 SYGVQD (reference sequence). The CDR3 runs 15 residues. The V and J ends lost 0 bases and 4 bases, in that order; junction bases with no gene match: 3. CDR3 nucleotide sequence: TGCGCCAGCAGTGAGTCACGGGGGGGCGCAGATACGCAGTATTTT. Amino acids: CASSESRGGADTQYF.